Listed below are T cell receptor beta chains from one sample, sequenced in a study of Graves' ophthalmopathy and Graves' hyperthyroidism. MiXCR, run by TCRdb on the multiplex PCR reads, gives a single entry per CDR3 protein. This sample has just over 600,000 distinct CDR3 sequences, with 20% to 25% found just once. Input material: peripheral blood. The receptors shown here come from a woman aged 18-30 years with stable Graves' hyperthyroidism. Some clones in this sample may be carry-over from other donors' samples. Both conserved end residues are part of each CDR3. Fields, in order: V gene, D gene, J gene, CDR3 protein. The D gene is left open where the match is weak.

V gene: TRBV6-1
D gene: TRBD1
J gene: TRBJ1-2
CDR3 protein: CASTPGQTFYGYTF

V gene: TRBV5-1
D gene: -
J gene: TRBJ2-2
CDR3 protein: CASSLEQGNTGELFF

V gene: TRBV4-1
D gene: TRBD2
J gene: TRBJ2-4
CDR3 protein: CASSQGAGVGGAKNIQYF

V gene: TRBV6-1
D gene: -
J gene: TRBJ2-7
CDR3 protein: CATTGDSFYEQYF

V gene: TRBV18
D gene: -
J gene: TRBJ1-1
CDR3 protein: CASSPRVGENTEAFF

V gene: TRBV7-2
D gene: -
J gene: TRBJ2-7
CDR3 protein: CASSTRQGGGEQYF

V gene: TRBV6-1
D gene: -
J gene: TRBJ1-2
CDR3 protein: CASSLTESGFYGYTF

V gene: TRBV7-3
D gene: TRBD1
J gene: TRBJ2-7
CDR3 protein: CASSRQGFDEQYF

V gene: TRBV6-1
D gene: -
J gene: TRBJ2-7
CDR3 protein: CASSTGSRNEQYF

V gene: TRBV29-1
D gene: -
J gene: TRBJ2-7
CDR3 protein: CSVEDGVKGYEQYF

V gene: TRBV6-1
D gene: TRBD1
J gene: TRBJ2-4
CDR3 protein: CASSGLTGGAENIKYF

V gene: TRBV3-1
D gene: -
J gene: TRBJ1-6
CDR3 protein: CASSQDSSYNSPLHF

V gene: TRBV5-1
D gene: -
J gene: TRBJ2-5
CDR3 protein: CASRSLSQETQYF